A selection of T cell receptor beta chains follows, all from one sample in a study of blood T cell repertoires in COVID-19. Repertoires were generated with immunoSEQ multiplex PCR, while TCRdb's copy carries only in-frame clones and drops some. Found here are about 76,000 clones, around 78% of them singletons; the top ten hold roughly 15%. Sequencing used peripheral blood. These receptors all stem from a human donor in a cohort sampled during active COVID-19. The CDR3 runs from the conserved cysteine through the conserved F or W. A D gene is named only where the DNA matches it firmly. Not every row has a clone size; where given, it reads once, few, many or a size class.

D	V	J	size	CDR3	DNA
TRBD1	TRBV25-1	TRBJ2-7	NA	CASSVGSGTGGNEQYF	TGTGCCAGCAGTGTAGGGTCCGGGACAGGGGGAAACGAGCAGTACTTC
TRBD1	TRBV11-2	TRBJ1-2	NA	CASSQATGGNYGYTF	TGTGCCAGCAGTCAAGCTACAGGGGGCAACTATGGCTACACCTTC
TRBD2	TRBV7-9	TRBJ2-5	NA	CASSLGTSGITETQYF	TGTGCCAGCAGTTTAGGGACTAGCGGGATCACAGAGACCCAGTACTTC
NA	TRBV19	TRBJ2-5	NA	CASSTSVASETQYF	TGTGCCAGTAGTACTTCCGTAGCGAGCGAGACCCAGTACTTC
TRBD1	TRBV7-9	TRBJ1-1	NA	CASSLLRPGGWLRTEAFF	TGTGCCAGCAGCTTACTTAGGCCAGGGGGCTGGTTGAGAACTGAAGCTTTCTTT
TRBD2	TRBV4-2	TRBJ2-7	NA	CASSHAGTSSYEQYF	TGTGCCAGCAGCCATGCCGGGACTAGCTCCTACGAGCAGTACTTC
TRBD1	TRBV30	TRBJ1-6	few	CAWNTGEGSPLHF	TGTGCCTGGAATACAGGGGAAGGATCACCCCTCCACTTT
TRBD1	TRBV5-4	TRBJ1-2	NA	CASRFTGESYGYTF	TGTGCCAGCAGGTTTACAGGGGAGAGCTATGGCTACACCTTC
TRBD2	TRBV19	TRBJ2-7	NA	CASQLQTGLAYEQYF	TGTGCCAGTCAGTTGCAGACCGGACTAGCCTACGAGCAGTACTTC
NA	TRBV5-5	TRBJ1-1	few	CASSLTRENTEAFF	TGTGCCAGCAGCTTGACGAGGGAAAACACTGAAGCTTTCTTT
TRBD1	TRBV6-2/TRBV6-3	TRBJ1-5	NA	CASSFPTGGHQPQHF	TGTGCCAGCAGTTTTCCGACAGGGGGCCATCAGCCCCAGCATTTT
NA	TRBV5-6	TRBJ1-1	NA	CASSLIGAVGAFF	TGTGCCAGCAGCTTAATTGGAGCAGTCGGAGCTTTCTTT
TRBD1	TRBV28	TRBJ1-1	NA	CASSMTGVNTEAFF	TGTGCCAGCAGTATGACAGGGGTGAACACTGAAGCTTTCTTT
TRBD1	TRBV2	TRBJ2-1	once	CASNKGQGNEQFF	TGTGCCAGCAATAAGGGACAGGGCAATGAGCAGTTCTTC
TRBD2	TRBV7-9	TRBJ2-7	NA	CASSPGGYEQYF	TGTGCCAGCAGCCCGGGGGGTTACGAGCAGTACTTC
NA	TRBV14	TRBJ1-1	NA	CASSQVLGWDTEAFF	TGTGCCAGCAGCCAAGTGCTAGGCTGGGACACTGAAGCTTTCTTT
NA	TRBV18	TRBJ1-4	NA	CASSPRGQTTTNEKLFF	TGTGCCAGCTCACCGCGCGGACAGACGACAACTAATGAAAAACTGTTTTTT
NA	TRBV7-8	TRBJ2-7	medium-sized	CASSSRELAGEQYF	TGTGCCAGCAGCTCACGGGAACTAGCCGGGGAGCAGTACTTC
TRBD1	TRBV28	TRBJ2-7	NA	CASSRAGTENSRYEQYF	TGTGCCAGCAGCCGAGCCGGGACAGAGAACTCTCGGTACGAGCAGTACTTC
TRBD2	TRBV6-2/TRBV6-3	TRBJ2-1	NA	CASSSSGSSNEQFF	TGTGCCAGCAGTTCTAGCGGGAGTTCTAATGAGCAGTTCTTC
NA	TRBV28	TRBJ1-4	NA	CASTILRGSTNEKLFF	TGTGCCAGCACTATTTTGAGAGGTTCCACTAATGAAAAACTGTTTTTT
NA	TRBV11-2	TRBJ1-3	NA	CASSLRTDGFTGSGNTIYF	TGTGCCAGCAGCTTACGGACTGATGGGTTCACAGGGTCTGGAAACACCATATATTTT
NA	TRBV7-9	TRBJ1-6	NA	CASSLMGAHNSPLHF	TGTGCCAGCAGCTTAATGGGGGCCCATAATTCACCCCTCCACTTT
TRBD2	TRBV27	TRBJ2-7	few	CASSSLYSVREVYEQYF	TGTGCCAGCAGTTCCCTCTACTCTGTGCGGGAGGTTTACGAGCAGTACTTC
TRBD2	TRBV12-5	TRBJ2-3	NA	CASGLPRGGVVSDTQYF	TGTGCTAGTGGTTTGCCCCGGGGAGGGGTGGTCTCAGATACGCAGTATTTT
TRBD2	TRBV7-2	TRBJ2-3	once	CASTATSGGTQYF	TGTGCCAGCACCGCAACTAGCGGTGGTACGCAGTATTTT
NA	TRBV9	TRBJ2-1	few	CASSVGGPDNEQFF	TGTGCCAGCAGCGTCGGGGGTCCCGACAATGAGCAGTTCTTC
TRBD2	TRBV20-1	TRBJ2-3	NA	CSARLAGKQYF	TGCAGTGCCCGGCTAGCGGGAAAGCAGTATTTT
TRBD2	TRBV7-8	TRBJ2-7	once	CASSLSGTSASYEQYF	TGTGCCAGCAGCTTATCAGGGACTAGCGCCTCCTACGAGCAGTACTTC
NA	TRBV15	TRBJ2-1	once	CATSAASAFNEQFF	TGTGCCACCAGTGCGGCTAGCGCGTTTAATGAGCAGTTCTTC
NA	TRBV4-2	TRBJ1-1	NA	CASSQTRAATEAFF	TGTGCCAGCAGCCAGACCAGGGCGGCGACTGAAGCTTTCTTT
NA	TRBV9	TRBJ1-5	NA	CASSVGDIGNQPQHF	TGTGCCAGCAGCGTCGGGGACATCGGAAATCAGCCCCAGCATTTT
NA	TRBV7-7	TRBJ2-3	NA	CASSLGPGVRSTDTQYF	TGTGCTAGCAGCTTAGGTCCGGGAGTTAGGAGCACAGATACGCAGTATTTT
TRBD1	TRBV25-1	TRBJ2-5	NA	CASSEPSWQGAWETQYF	TGTGCCAGCAGTGAGCCCTCTTGGCAGGGGGCGTGGGAGACCCAGTACTTC
NA	TRBV19	TRBJ2-7	NA	CASSIDRLYEQYF	TGTGCCAGTAGTATAGATCGACTGTACGAGCAGTACTTC
NA	TRBV19	TRBJ1-3	NA	CASSIAGSSGNTIYF	TGTGCCAGTAGTATAGCCGGGTCCTCTGGAAACACCATATATTTT
NA	TRBV27	TRBJ2-7	few	CASRTGGRGKGEQYF	TGTGCCAGCAGGACGGGGGGTAGGGGGAAGGGGGAGCAGTACTTC
TRBD1	TRBV5-1	TRBJ2-5	NA	CASSLGDRSETQYF	TGCGCCAGCAGCTTGGGGGACAGGAGTGAGACCCAGTACTTC
NA	TRBV28	TRBJ1-6	NA	CASSVLRTHSPLHF	TGTGCCAGCAGTGTACTCCGGACACATTCACCCCTCCACTTT
NA	TRBV25-1	TRBJ2-1	NA	CASSRAAYYNEQFF	TGTGCCAGCAGCCGTGCAGCGTACTACAATGAGCAGTTCTTC
NA	TRBV4-3	TRBJ2-7	NA	CASSQFGTPYSYEQYF	TGCGCCAGCAGCCAATTCGGGACACCCTATAGCTACGAGCAGTACTTC
TRBD1	TRBV3-1/TRBV3-2	TRBJ1-1	NA	CASSFWDRGRTEAFF	TGTGCCAGCAGCTTTTGGGACAGAGGCCGGACTGAAGCTTTCTTT
TRBD2	TRBV7-2	TRBJ2-7	NA	CASSLKGGPHEQYF	TGTGCCAGCAGCTTAAAGGGAGGGCCTCACGAGCAGTACTTC
TRBD1	TRBV2	TRBJ1-1	NA	CASTQRTGSEAFF	TGTGCCAGCACCCAGCGGACAGGCAGTGAAGCTTTCTTT
TRBD2	TRBV7-9	TRBJ2-1	once	CASSLTAGANEQFF	TGTGCCAGCAGCTTAACGGCGGGAGCCAATGAGCAGTTCTTC
TRBD2	TRBV15	TRBJ2-1	few	CATSRGLAGSGEQFF	TGTGCCACCAGCAGAGGACTAGCGGGATCCGGTGAGCAGTTCTTC
TRBD1	TRBV7-9	TRBJ1-1	once	CASSLLQGATEAFF	TGTGCCAGCAGCTTACTACAGGGGGCCACTGAAGCTTTCTTT
NA	TRBV28	TRBJ2-7	NA	CASSTSGFSSYEQYF	TGTGCCAGCAGTACCTCCGGGTTCAGCTCCTACGAGCAGTACTTC
NA	TRBV24-1	TRBJ2-5	NA	CATSDYQETQYF	TGTGCCACCAGTGACTACCAAGAGACCCAGTACTTC
TRBD1	TRBV24-1	TRBJ1-1	NA	CATSDSGTGLNTEAFF	TGTGCCACCAGTGATTCCGGGACAGGGTTGAACACTGAAGCTTTCTTT
NA	TRBV11-2	TRBJ2-7	NA	CASSLAQGSPYEQYF	TGTGCCAGCAGCTTAGCGCAGGGGTCCCCCTACGAGCAGTACTTC
NA	TRBV11-3	TRBJ2-5	NA	CASSASGLQETQYF	TGTGCCAGCAGCGCATCAGGGCTTCAAGAGACCCAGTACTTC
NA	TRBV9	TRBJ1-3	NA	CASSVDPGVKDTIYF	TGTGCCAGCAGCGTAGATCCGGGAGTAAAGGACACCATATATTTT
TRBD2	TRBV3-1/TRBV3-2	TRBJ2-7	NA	CASSQRGGGYEQYF	TGTGCCAGCAGCCAGAGGGGCGGGGGGTACGAGCAGTACTTC
NA	TRBV7-2	TRBJ2-7	NA	CASMLQGGSEEQYF	TGTGCCAGCATGCTACAGGGCGGTTCGGAGGAGCAGTACTTC
NA	TRBV7-8	TRBJ1-5	NA	CASNPSGGPGQPQHF	TGTGCCAGCAACCCATCGGGGGGGCCCGGTCAGCCCCAGCATTTT
TRBD1	TRBV14	TRBJ2-6	NA	CASSAAGDRGNREVSGANVLTF	TGTGCCAGCAGCGCAGCCGGGGACAGGGGGAACCGGGAGGTCTCTGGGGCCAACGTCCTGACTTTC
NA	TRBV12-3/TRBV12-4	TRBJ1-1	NA	CASTVARIAEAFF	TGTGCCTCGACTGTTGCCAGAATCGCTGAAGCTTTCTTT